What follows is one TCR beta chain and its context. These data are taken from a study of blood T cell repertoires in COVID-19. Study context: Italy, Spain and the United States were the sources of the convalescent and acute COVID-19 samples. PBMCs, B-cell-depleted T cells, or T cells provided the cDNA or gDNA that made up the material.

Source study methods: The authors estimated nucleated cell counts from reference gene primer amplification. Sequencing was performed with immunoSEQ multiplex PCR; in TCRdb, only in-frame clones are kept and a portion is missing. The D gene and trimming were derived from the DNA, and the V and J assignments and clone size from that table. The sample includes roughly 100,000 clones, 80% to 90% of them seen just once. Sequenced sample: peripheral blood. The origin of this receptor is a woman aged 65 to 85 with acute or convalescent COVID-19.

The CDR3 reads CATSNTGQGWEQYF. Written as DNA, the CDR3 is TGTGCCACCAGCAACACCGGACAGGGTTGGGAGCAGTACTTC. The rearrangement links TRBV15 to TRBJ2-7; 8 nucleotides align to TRBD1. From germline, CDR1 is LNHNV and CDR2 YYDKDF (reference sequence). With 4 bases clipped from V and 7 bases from J, the junction kept 9 bases outside the gene matches. The CDR3 totals 14 residues.